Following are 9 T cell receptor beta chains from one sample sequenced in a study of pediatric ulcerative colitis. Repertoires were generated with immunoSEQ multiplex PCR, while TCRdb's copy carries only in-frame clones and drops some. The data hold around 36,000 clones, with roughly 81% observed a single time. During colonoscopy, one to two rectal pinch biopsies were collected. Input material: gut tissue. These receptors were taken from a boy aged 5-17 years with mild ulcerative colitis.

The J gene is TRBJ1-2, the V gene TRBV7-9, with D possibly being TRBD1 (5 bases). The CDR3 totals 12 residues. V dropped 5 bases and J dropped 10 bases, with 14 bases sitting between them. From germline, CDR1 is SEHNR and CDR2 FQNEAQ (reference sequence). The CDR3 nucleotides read TGTGCCAGCAGCCCCCGGCTAGGGGTCTACACCTTC. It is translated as CASSPRLGVYTF.

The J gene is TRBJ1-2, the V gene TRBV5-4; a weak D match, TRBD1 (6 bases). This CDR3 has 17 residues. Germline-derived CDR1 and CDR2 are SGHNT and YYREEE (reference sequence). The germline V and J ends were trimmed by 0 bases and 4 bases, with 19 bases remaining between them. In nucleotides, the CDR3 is TGTGCCAGCAGCTTGGGGACAGACTCTACTTCGGGCTATGGCTACACCTTC. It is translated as CASSLGTDSTSGYGYTF.

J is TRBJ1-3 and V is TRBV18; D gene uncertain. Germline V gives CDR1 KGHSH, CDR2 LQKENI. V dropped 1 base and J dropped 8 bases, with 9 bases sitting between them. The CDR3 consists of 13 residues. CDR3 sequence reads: CASSPRREDTIYF. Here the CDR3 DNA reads TGTGCCAGCTCACCACGGAGGGAGGACACCATATATTTT.

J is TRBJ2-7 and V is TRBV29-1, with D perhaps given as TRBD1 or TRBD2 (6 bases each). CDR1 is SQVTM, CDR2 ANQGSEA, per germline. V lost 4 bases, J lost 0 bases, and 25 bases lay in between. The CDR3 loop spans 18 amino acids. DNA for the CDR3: TGCAGCGTTGTACCCAAACACACTCGGACAGCGGGCTCCTACGAGCAGTACTTC. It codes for CSVVPKHTRTAGSYEQYF.

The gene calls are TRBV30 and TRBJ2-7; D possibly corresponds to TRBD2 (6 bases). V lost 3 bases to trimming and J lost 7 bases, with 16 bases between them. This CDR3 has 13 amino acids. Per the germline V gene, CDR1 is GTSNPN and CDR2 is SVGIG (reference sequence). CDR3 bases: TGTGCCTGGAGCCTGGGGTCTGGGGGGGAGCAGTACTTC. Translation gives CAWSLGSGGEQYF.

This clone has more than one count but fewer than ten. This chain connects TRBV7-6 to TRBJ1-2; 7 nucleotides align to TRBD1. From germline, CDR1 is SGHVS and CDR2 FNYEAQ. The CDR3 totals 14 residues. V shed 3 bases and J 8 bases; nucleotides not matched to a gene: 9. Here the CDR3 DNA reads TGTGCCAGCAGCTTTGACAGGGCCCAAGGGGGCTACACCTTC. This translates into CASSFDRAQGGYTF.

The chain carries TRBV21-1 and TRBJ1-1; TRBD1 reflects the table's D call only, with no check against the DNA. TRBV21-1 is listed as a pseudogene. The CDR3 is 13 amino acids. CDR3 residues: CAIKGGCETEAFF. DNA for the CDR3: TGTGCCATCAAAGGGGGCTGTGAGACTGAAGCTTTCTTT.

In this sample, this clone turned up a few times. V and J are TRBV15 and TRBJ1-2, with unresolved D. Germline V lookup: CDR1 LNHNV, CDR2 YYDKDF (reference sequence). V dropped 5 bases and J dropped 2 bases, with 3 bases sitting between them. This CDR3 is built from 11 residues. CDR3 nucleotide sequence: TGTGCCACCAGCCAAAACTATGGCTACACCTTC. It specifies CATSQNYGYTF. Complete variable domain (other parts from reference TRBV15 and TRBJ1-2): DAMVIQNPRYQVTQFGKPVTLSCSQTLNHNVMYWYQQKSSQAPKLLFHYYDKDFNNEADTPDNFQSRRPNTSFCFLDIRSPGLGDTAMYLCATSQNYGYTFGSGTRLTVV.

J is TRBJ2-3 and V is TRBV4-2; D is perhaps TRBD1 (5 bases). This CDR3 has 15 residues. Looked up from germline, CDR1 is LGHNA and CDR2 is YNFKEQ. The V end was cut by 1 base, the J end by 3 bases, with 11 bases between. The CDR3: CASSQVGLETDTQYF. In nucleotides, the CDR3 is TGTGCCAGCAGCCAAGTGGGGCTAGAAACAGATACGCAGTATTTT.